Listed here are 29 T cell receptor beta chains from one sample, sequenced in a study of neoadjuvant nivolumab and ipilimumab in lung cancer. The table came from immunoSEQ multiplex PCR; TCRdb's copy has only in-frame clones and leaves some out. The sample holds about 9,700 clones, over 60% seen once. Sequences were derived from tumor tissue, sampled after neoadjuvant nivolumab, alone or with ipilimumab, at or shortly before surgery. The source of these receptors is an adult with non-small cell lung cancer. Some clones in this sample may be carry-over from other donors' samples.

This clone was picked up one time. V gene TRBV5-1 combines with J gene TRBJ1-1; TRBD1 might be the D (5 bases). V was cut by 5 bases and J by 11 bases, with 16 bases left in between. The germline V gene encodes CDR1 SGHRS and CDR2 YFSETQ. The CDR3 sequence is 12 residues long. The CDR3, as DNA: TGCGCCAGCAGGGAAGGGGTCGGGGAGGCTTTCTTT. Its translation is CASREGVGEAFF.

The chain combines TRBV6-6 with TRBJ1-1; the D is unclear. Trimming stripped 9 bases from V and 1 base from J, with 12 bases between. This CDR3 has 13 residues. CDR1 MNHNY and CDR2 SVGAGI come from the germline V gene (reference sequence). The CDR3 sequence is CASSEFPNTEAFF. The CDR3, as DNA: TGTGCCAGTTCCGAGTTCCCGAACACTGAAGCTTTCTTT.

This clone is medium-sized in the sample. The chain employs TRBV19 and TRBJ2-7, with 9 bases that match TRBD1. This CDR3 is built from 14 residues. The V gene's germline CDR1 is LNHDA and CDR2 SQIVND (reference sequence). The J segment lost 11 bases and the V segment lost 3 bases, leaving 11 bases of the junction unmatched. In DNA, the CDR3 is TGTGCCAGTAGTATTGATGGACAGGGGACAAAGAAGTACTTC. Protein sequence: CASSIDGQGTKKYF.

The rearrangement uses TRBV5-6 and TRBJ1-2, with TRBD1 matching 7 bases. J lost 7 bases, V lost 4 bases, and 7 bases had no gene match. Germline lookup yields CDR1 SGHDT and CDR2 YYEEEE. The CDR3 extends over 13 amino acids. The CDR3 region has the DNA TGTGCCAGCAGCCCTCAGGGGGGTGCTGGCTACACCTTC. Amino acid sequence: CASSPQGGAGYTF.

CDR3 bases: TGCAGCGTTGAGGCCAGGGGGAAAGATACGCAGTATTTT. This sequence encodes CSVEARGKDTQYF. This chain uses TRBV29-1 with TRBJ2-3; 7 nucleotides line up with TRBD1. Germline CDR1 reads SQVTM; CDR2 reads ANQGSEA. The J segment lost 5 bases and the V segment lost 3 bases, leaving 5 bases of the junction unmatched. There are 13 residues in the CDR3.

CDR3 DNA sequence: TGTGCCAGCAGCTATAGTGCCCTCGCGAACACCGGGGAGCTGTTTTTT. This encodes CASSYSALANTGELFF. The chain is built from TRBV7-6 and TRBJ2-2, with D uncertain. The CDR3 loop spans 16 amino acids. In germline, CDR1 is SGHVS, CDR2 FNYEAQ. Trimming pared 4 bases from V and 0 bases from J, leaving 12 bases between.

The rearrangement uses TRBV6-5 and TRBJ1-5; D is unresolved. In germline, CDR1 is MNHEY, CDR2 SVGAGI. V gave up 2 bases and J gave up 9 bases, with 14 bases separating them. CDR3 length: 14 residues. The CDR3 region has the DNA TGTGCCAGCAGTTACGAGTCGGGTGTTCGGCCCCAGCATTTT. Translated: CASSYESGVRPQHF.

V and J are TRBV5-6 and TRBJ1-1, with 10 positions matching TRBD1. With 3 bases clipped from V and 5 bases from J, the junction kept 10 bases outside the gene matches. The CDR3 runs 16 residues. Germline V gene lookup returns CDR1 SGHDT and CDR2 YYEEEE. CDR3 sequence (DNA): TGTGCCAGCAGCTCCCGGGACAGGGGCCGAGGGACTGAAGCTTTCTTT. As protein: CASSSRDRGRGTEAFF.

The chain employs TRBV5-1 and TRBJ2-7; TRBD1 aligns across 9 bases. V lost 2 bases and J lost 5; bases outside the gene matches: 5. The CDR3 length is 14 residues. CDR1 and CDR2 from the germline V gene are SGHRS and YFSETQ. For the CDR3, the DNA is TGCGCCAGCAGCTTAGGACAGGGGCTACACGAGCAGTACTTC. Protein sequence: CASSLGQGLHEQYF.

The chain joins TRBV4-2 to TRBJ2-2; 9 bases match TRBD1. The length of the CDR3 is 16 residues. V was clipped by 4 bases and J by 2 bases; unmatched bases: 5. Germline V lookup: CDR1 LGHNA, CDR2 YNFKEQ. The CDR3 loop reads CASSPGTGLNTGELFF. As DNA, the CDR3 is TGTGCCAGCAGCCCCGGGACAGGGCTAAACACCGGGGAGCTGTTTTTT.

A few counts support this clone. The chain combines TRBV15 with TRBJ2-3; TRBD1 is a possible D gene (6 bases). Germline V gives CDR1 LNHNV, CDR2 YYDKDF (reference sequence). V lost 0 bases and J 5 bases, leaving 12 bases between the germline ends. The CDR3 is 15 amino acids. The CDR3 DNA follows: TGTGCCACCAGCAGAGACAGGGGTAAAATAGATACGCAGTATTTT. It specifies CATSRDRGKIDTQYF.

The chain links TRBV7-2 to TRBJ2-7; 10 nucleotides align to TRBD2. V trimming: 2 bases; J trimming: 7 bases; junction bases outside the gene matches: 5. Germline V gene sequence: CDR1 SGHTA, CDR2 FQGNSA. The CDR3 is 14 amino acids. The CDR3 DNA is TGTGCCAGCAGCTTACTAGCGGGAGCTGGGGAGCAGTACTTC. Amino acid sequence: CASSLLAGAGEQYF.

This chain connects TRBV13 to TRBJ1-5; D is unresolved. CDR1 PRHDT and CDR2 FYEKMQ come from the germline V gene (reference sequence). This CDR3 region has 15 residues. Trimming took 0 bases from V and 4 from J, leaving 10 bases between them. The CDR3: CASSLGSVGNQPQHF. In DNA form, the CDR3 reads TGTGCCAGCAGCTTAGGTTCCGTCGGAAATCAGCCCCAGCATTTT.

V gene TRBV6-5 combines with J gene TRBJ2-1; TRBD2 might be the D (5 bases). There are 16 residues in the CDR3. The germline V gene has CDR1 MNHEY and CDR2 SVGAGI. The ends were cut back, 0 bases at V and 8 bases at J, with 17 bases in the middle. Here the CDR3 reads CASSYSFPEGTHEQFF. DNA of the CDR3: TGTGCCAGCAGTTACTCGTTTCCCGAGGGAACTCATGAGCAGTTCTTC.

The chain joins TRBV5-1 to TRBJ2-1, with 10 bases aligning to TRBD2. This CDR3 has 21 amino acids. Looked up from germline, CDR1 is SGHRS and CDR2 is YFSETQ. V lost 4 bases and J lost 2; bases outside the gene matches: 21. CDR3 bases: TGCGCCAGCAGCGTCCTTTCGGGGGCTAGCGGGGGATACAGGGCCTACAATGAGCAGTTCTTC. It specifies CASSVLSGASGGYRAYNEQFF.

Only one count was recorded for this clone. The chain combines TRBV11-3 with TRBJ1-1, with D uncertain. Trimming took 3 bases from V and 1 from J, leaving 6 bases between them. CDR1 is SGHNT and CDR2 is YENEEA in the germline V gene. The CDR3 spans 13 residues. In nucleotides, the CDR3 is TGTGCCAGCAGCTTTAATGGGAACACTGAAGCTTTCTTT. Translated: CASSFNGNTEAFF.

This sequence joins TRBV5-1 and TRBJ2-7; 7 bases fit TRBD1. CDR3 length: 14 residues. Germline trimming cut 3 bases from V and 7 bases from J; bases unmatched to any gene: 10. The germline V gene encodes CDR1 SGHRS and CDR2 YFSETQ. This CDR3 is CASSSAQGVEEQYF. CDR3 DNA: TGCGCCAGCAGCTCGGCCCAGGGGGTTGAAGAGCAGTACTTC. Using reference TRBV5-1 and TRBJ2-7 for the parts outside the CDR3, the full variable domain is KAGVTQTPRYLIKTRGQQVTLSCSPISGHRSVSWYQQTPGQGLQFLFEYFSETQRNKGNFPGRFSGRQFSNSRSEMNVSTLELGDSALYLCASSSAQGVEEQYFGPGTRLTVT.

J is TRBJ1-4 and V is TRBV7-9; 7 bases match TRBD1. Trimming took 5 bases from V and 8 from J; bases not matched to a gene: 5. This CDR3 has 13 residues. Germline-derived CDR1 and CDR2 are SEHNR and FQNEAQ (reference sequence). CDR3 loop: CASSERTGEKLFF. CDR3 DNA sequence: TGTGCCAGCAGCGAGCGGACAGGAGAAAAACTGTTTTTT.

The J gene is TRBJ2-3, the V gene TRBV19, with 7 bases identical to TRBD1. The CDR3 has 17 amino acids. From germline, CDR1 is LNHDA and CDR2 SQIVND (reference sequence). The junction had 10 bases not matched to a gene; V was cut back by 3 bases and J by 1 base. The CDR3 region is CASSIRQGGLGTDTQYF. In DNA form, the CDR3 reads TGTGCCAGTAGTATCAGACAGGGCGGTCTAGGCACAGATACGCAGTATTTT.

The chain is built from TRBV4-3 and TRBJ1-3, with TRBD1 matching 8 bases. The V segment lost 0 bases and the J segment 4 bases; nucleotides outside the gene matches: 2. This CDR3 region has 15 residues. Germline V gene lookup returns CDR1 LGHNA and CDR2 YSLEER. The CDR3 sequence is CASSQDQGAGNTIYF. CDR3 in DNA: TGCGCCAGCAGCCAAGATCAGGGGGCCGGAAACACCATATATTTT.

This chain joins TRBV29-1 and TRBJ1-2, with D perhaps TRBD1 (6 bases). The ends were cut back, 6 bases at V and 2 bases at J, with 10 bases in the middle. The CDR3 length is 12 residues. Looked up from germline, CDR1 is SQVTM and CDR2 is ANQGSEA. The CDR3 DNA reads as TGCAGCGTACGAACAGGGAACTATGGCTACACCTTC. Translation gives CSVRTGNYGYTF.

A few counts support this clone. In DNA form, the CDR3 reads TGTGCCAGCAGCTTAGGGCCCCCTTCACCCCTCCACTTT. Amino acid sequence: CASSLGPPSPLHF. This chain uses TRBV11-1 with TRBJ1-6, with D unclear. CDR1 and CDR2 from the germline V gene are SGHAT and FQDESV (reference sequence). The CDR3 spans 13 residues. Trimming stripped 1 base from V and 9 bases from J, with 7 bases between.

This clone was seen a few times. The V call is TRBV11-1, the J call TRBJ1-6; the match to TRBD1 covers 9 bases. This CDR3 is built from 14 residues. J lost 7 bases, V lost 6 bases, and 4 bases had no gene match. Germline assignment: CDR1 SGHAT and CDR2 FQDESV (reference sequence). CDR3 amino acids: CASSDRGWNSPLHF. DNA for the CDR3: TGTGCCAGCAGTGACAGGGGGTGGAATTCACCCCTCCACTTT.

The V gene is TRBV5-4, the J gene TRBJ1-6, with D unclear. CDR3 length: 18 residues. Germline CDR1 SGHNT, CDR2 YYREEE (reference sequence). V was shortened by 2 bases and J by 2 bases, with 17 bases between the two germline ends. CDR3 in DNA: TGTGCCAGCAGCTTCAGTTCCCCTCGTAGGGCCTATAATTCACCCCTCCACTTT. As protein: CASSFSSPRRAYNSPLHF.

This clone was detected only a few times. CDR3 loop: CASSSRTGSSEAFF. CDR3 nucleotides: TGTGCCAGCAGTTCCCGGACAGGGAGCTCTGAAGCTTTCTTT. The V call is TRBV6-5, the J call TRBJ1-1; 8 bases line up with TRBD1. CDR3 length: 14 residues. Germline CDR1 is MNHEY and CDR2 is SVGAGI. The ends lost 4 bases at V and 6 bases at J; junction bases unmatched: 7.

This clone was detected a few times. The chain joins TRBV9 to TRBJ2-7; possible D gene TRBD1, 6 bases. Trimming stripped 3 bases from V and 6 bases from J, with 16 bases between. Per the germline V gene, CDR1 is SGDLS and CDR2 is YYNGEE. This CDR3 is built from 14 residues. The CDR3 spells CASSEEPGQGEQYF. In DNA, the CDR3 is TGTGCCAGCAGCGAGGAGCCGGGACAAGGCGAGCAGTACTTC.

This clone has a single count. The rearrangement uses TRBV12-5 and TRBJ2-7; 9 nucleotides line up with TRBD1. CDR1 and CDR2 from the germline V gene are LGHNT and FRNRAP. The CDR3 loop spans 12 amino acids. V was clipped by 6 bases and J by 8 bases; unmatched bases: 5. The CDR3 region is CASGPGQGKQYF. The CDR3 region has the DNA TGTGCTAGTGGCCCGGGACAGGGCAAGCAGTACTTC.

The gene calls are TRBV6-1 and TRBJ2-2; 7 bases match TRBD2. The ends lost 5 bases at V and 6 bases at J; junction bases unmatched: 3. Looked up from germline, CDR1 is MNHNS and CDR2 is SASEGT. The CDR3 sequence is 13 residues long. The CDR3 loop is CASSRTSAGELFF. Here the CDR3 DNA reads TGTGCCAGCAGTAGGACTAGTGCCGGGGAGCTGTTTTTT.

The rearrangement links TRBV5-1 to TRBJ1-1, with D uncertain. This CDR3 has 11 residues. Trimming cost V 3 bases and J 5 bases, with 5 bases left between them. The germline gives CDR1 SGHRS, CDR2 YFSETQ. In nucleotides, the CDR3 is TGCGCCAGCAGCTATGGTACTGAAGCTTTCTTT. Translation gives CASSYGTEAFF.